These 18 T cell receptor beta chains were all obtained from the same sample, sequenced in a study of monozygotic twins with inflammatory bowel disease. TCRdb reprocessed the 5' RACE reads and keeps a single row for each CDR3 protein, giving no DNA. The data include some 330,000 distinct CDR3 sequences; the top ten clones carry approximately 5.4%. Sequenced sample: blood. These receptors all come from a human donor with ulcerative colitis or Crohn's disease, or a healthy co-twin of an affected twin (not recorded which).

The chain recombines TRBV5-1 with TRBJ2-5. The germline gives CDR1 SGHRS, CDR2 YFSETQ. The CDR3 consists of 14 residues. The CDR3 reads CASSFRTTRETQYF.

The rearrangement links TRBV28 to TRBJ1-2; TCRdb indicates TRBD1, and absent DNA this call remains unverified. This CDR3 is built from 13 residues. Germline V lookup: CDR1 MDHEN, CDR2 SYDVKM. CDR3 in amino acids: CASTSAGIYGYTF.

J is TRBJ2-5 and V is TRBV7-9; there is no DNA to check the TCRdb D call of TRBD1. The CDR3 runs to 11 residues. Germline values: CDR1 SEHNR, CDR2 FQNEAQ (reference sequence). Here the CDR3 reads CASSSSGIPFF.

This chain joins TRBV20-1 and TRBJ2-7; no DNA is available, so the TRBD1 call from TCRdb remains unchecked. Germline V gives CDR1 DFQATT, CDR2 SNEGSKA (reference sequence). The CDR3 has 12 residues. The CDR3 region is CSAEDSIGEQYF.

The V call is TRBV15, the J call TRBJ1-1; TCRdb returns TRBD1, unconfirmable since there is no DNA. Germline V gene lookup returns CDR1 LNHNV and CDR2 YYDKDF (reference sequence). The CDR3 is made up of 14 amino acids. CDR3: CATSREGGAGEAFF.

The chain is built from TRBV6-2 or TRBV6-3 and TRBJ2-5; no DNA is available, so the TRBD1 call from TCRdb remains unchecked. There are 15 residues in the CDR3. CDR1 and CDR2 (germline): MNHEY, SVGEGT. CDR3 amino acids: CASNSAPDQPETQYF.

The rearrangement joins TRBV20-1 to TRBJ2-3; no DNA is available, so the TRBD2 call from TCRdb remains unchecked. Per the germline V gene, CDR1 is DFQATT and CDR2 is SNEGSKA (reference sequence). There are 17 residues in the CDR3. The CDR3 here is CSARKQGLAGSTDTQYF.

V is TRBV4-3 and J is TRBJ2-6; TCRdb designates TRBD1, a call that cannot be tested without DNA. In germline, CDR1 is LGHNA, CDR2 YSLEER. The CDR3 is 19 amino acids. The CDR3 sequence: CASSQYSSGPGSGANVLTF.

This rearrangement joins TRBV15 to TRBJ2-1; TCRdb outputs TRBD2, but without DNA this stays unchecked. Per germline, CDR1 LNHNV and CDR2 YYDKDF (reference sequence). The CDR3 loop spans 17 amino acids. CDR3 in amino acids: CATSRGSGGAFDNEQFF.

The V gene is TRBV7-9, the J gene TRBJ2-2. CDR1 and CDR2 (germline): SEHNR, FQNEAQ (reference sequence). The CDR3 length is 14 residues. CDR3 in amino acids: CASSFSRVTGELFF.

This CDR3 reads CASRAPGDKSYEQYF. V is TRBV28 and J is TRBJ2-7; TCRdb selects TRBD1, and the lack of DNA leaves this call unchecked. Germline-derived CDR1 and CDR2 are MDHEN and SYDVKM. The CDR3 sequence is 15 residues long.

V usage is TRBV20-1 and J usage is TRBJ2-1; as DNA is missing, the TRBD1 call by TCRdb cannot be tested. The CDR3 length is 13 residues. CDR1 and CDR2 from the germline V gene are DFQATT and SNEGSKA (reference sequence). This CDR3 reads CSARDPRGSEQFF.

The chain has TRBV7-2 and TRBJ2-3; no DNA is available, so the TRBD2 call from TCRdb remains unchecked. The CDR3 loop spans 15 amino acids. CDR1 SGHTA and CDR2 FQGNSA come from the germline V gene. This CDR3 is CARGGLAGGGDTQYF.

The rearrangement joins TRBV24-1 to TRBJ2-7; TCRdb reports TRBD1, a call that lacks DNA to check it against. This CDR3 is built from 15 residues. Germline loops: CDR1 KGHDR, CDR2 SFDVKD. The CDR3 region is CATTRCRTANYEQYF.

V gene TRBV4-3 combines with J gene TRBJ2-1. CDR3 size: 13 residues. Germline assignment: CDR1 LGHNA and CDR2 YSLEER. The CDR3 loop reads CASSHTFWREQFF.

The V call is TRBV10-3, the J call TRBJ2-3; lacking DNA, the TRBD1 call made by TCRdb goes unchecked. Germline values: CDR1 ENHRY, CDR2 SYGVKD. The CDR3 totals 16 residues. The CDR3 loop is CAISDDQGQGADTQYF.

The rearrangement links TRBV28 to TRBJ2-7; absent DNA, TCRdb's TRBD2 call cannot be checked. The CDR3 is 13 residues long. Germline loops: CDR1 MDHEN, CDR2 SYDVKM. CDR3 loop: CAAYGNNSYEQYF.

The chain couples TRBV7-2 to TRBJ2-3. Germline CDR1 is SGHTA and CDR2 is FQGNSA. CDR3 length equals 13 residues. CDR3: CASSTWSTDTQYF.